This T cell receptor (beta chain) was captured by sequencing in a study of T cell responses to AZD1222 COVID-19 vaccine. Whole-study findings and limits: Targeting of unmutated variant regions was reportedly seen in nearly half of spike-specific TCRs.

The CDR3 is 10 amino acids. Looked up from germline, CDR1 is LNHDA and CDR2 is SQIVND (reference sequence). V was trimmed by 10 bases and J by 6 bases, leaving 7 bases between them. Worth noting for this clone: No antigen is known for it.

Method: immunoSEQ multiplex PCR; TCRdb's copy keeps in-frame clones and lacks some. Among around 130,000 clones listed, roughly nine tenths were seen once. This specimen was peripheral blood, taken 28 days after the second AZD1222 dose. The gene calls are TRBV19 and TRBJ1-3; D is unresolved. The sequence was collected from an adult who received the AZD1222 COVID-19 vaccine. The CDR3 region is CATRENTIYF. The CDR3 DNA reads as TGTGCCACCCGCGAAAACACCATATATTTT.